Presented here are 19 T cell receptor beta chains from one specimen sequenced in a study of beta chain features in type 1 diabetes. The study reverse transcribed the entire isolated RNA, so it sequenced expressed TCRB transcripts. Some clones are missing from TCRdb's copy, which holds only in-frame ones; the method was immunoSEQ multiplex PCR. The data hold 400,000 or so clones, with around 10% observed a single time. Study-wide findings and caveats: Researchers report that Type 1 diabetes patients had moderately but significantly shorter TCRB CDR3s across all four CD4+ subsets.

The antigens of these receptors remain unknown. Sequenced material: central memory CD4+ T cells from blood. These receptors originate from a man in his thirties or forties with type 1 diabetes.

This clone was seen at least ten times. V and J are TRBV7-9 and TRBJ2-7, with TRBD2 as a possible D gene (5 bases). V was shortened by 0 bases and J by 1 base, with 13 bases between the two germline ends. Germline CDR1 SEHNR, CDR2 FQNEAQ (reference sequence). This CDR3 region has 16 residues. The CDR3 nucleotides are TGTGCCAGCAGCTTAGCGACCGGAGGACGGTCCTACGAGCAGTACTTC. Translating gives CASSLATGGRSYEQYF. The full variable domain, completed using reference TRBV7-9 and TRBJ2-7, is DTGVSQNPRHKITKRGQNVTFRCDPISEHNRLYWYRQTLGQGPEFLTYFQNEAQLEKSRLLSDRFSAERPKGSFSTLEIQRTEQGDSAMYLCASSLATGGRSYEQYFGPGTRLTVT.

CDR3 nucleotides: TGTGCCAGCAGTTACCTAGCGGGAGTAGGCACCGGGGAGCTGTTTTTT. Translated, it gives CASSYLAGVGTGELFF. This sequence joins TRBV6-5 and TRBJ2-2; TRBD2 agrees at 10 bases. The trim removed 2 bases at V and 4 bases at J, leaving 4 bases unmatched. CDR3 length: 16 amino acids. CDR1 MNHEY and CDR2 SVGAGI come from the germline V gene.

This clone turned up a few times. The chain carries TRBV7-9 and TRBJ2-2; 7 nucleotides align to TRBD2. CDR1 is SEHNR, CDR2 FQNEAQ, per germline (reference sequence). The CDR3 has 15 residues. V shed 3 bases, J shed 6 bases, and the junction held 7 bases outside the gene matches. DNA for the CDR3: TGTGCCAGCAGCTTCTCCGGGACTAATGCCGGGGAGCTGTTTTTT. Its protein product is CASSFSGTNAGELFF.

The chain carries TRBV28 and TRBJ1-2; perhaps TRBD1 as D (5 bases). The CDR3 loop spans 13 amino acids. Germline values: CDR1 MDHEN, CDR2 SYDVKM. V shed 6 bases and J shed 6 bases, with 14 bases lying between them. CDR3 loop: CASSLGGRNGYTF. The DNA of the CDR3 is TGTGCCAGCAGCCTTGGGGGGAGGAATGGCTACACCTTC.

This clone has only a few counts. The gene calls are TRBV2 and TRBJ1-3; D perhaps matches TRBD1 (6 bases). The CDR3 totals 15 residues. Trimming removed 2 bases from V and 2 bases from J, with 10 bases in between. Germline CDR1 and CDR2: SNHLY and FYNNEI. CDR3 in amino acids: CASSEIQGPGNTIYF. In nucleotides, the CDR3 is TGTGCCAGCAGTGAAATCCAGGGGCCTGGAAACACCATATATTTT.

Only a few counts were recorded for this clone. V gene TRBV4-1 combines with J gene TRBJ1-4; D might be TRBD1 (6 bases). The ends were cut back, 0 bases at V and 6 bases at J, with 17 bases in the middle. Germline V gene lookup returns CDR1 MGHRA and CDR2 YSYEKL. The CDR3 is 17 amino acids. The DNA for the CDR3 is TGCGCCAGCAGCCAAGAATTGTCGGTCACAGGGTATGAAAAACTGTTTTTT. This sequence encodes CASSQELSVTGYEKLFF.

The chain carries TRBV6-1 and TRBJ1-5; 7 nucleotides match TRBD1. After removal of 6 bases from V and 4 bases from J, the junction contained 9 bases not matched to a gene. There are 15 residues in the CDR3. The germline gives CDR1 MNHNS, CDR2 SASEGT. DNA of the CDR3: TGTGCCAGCAGATCACAGGGGCTACTAAATCAGCCCCAGCATTTT. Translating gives CASRSQGLLNQPQHF.

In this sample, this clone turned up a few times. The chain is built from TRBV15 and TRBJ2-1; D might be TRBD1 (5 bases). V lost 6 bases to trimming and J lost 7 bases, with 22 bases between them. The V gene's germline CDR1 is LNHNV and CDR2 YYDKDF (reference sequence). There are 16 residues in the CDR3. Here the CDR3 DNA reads TGTGCCACCAGGCCGATCTGGGGCCCCCAAGGGAATGAGCAGTTCTTC. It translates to CATRPIWGPQGNEQFF.

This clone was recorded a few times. This chain's CDR3 is CASSLVGETQYF. DNA for the CDR3: TGTGCCAGCAGCTTAGTGGGCGAGACCCAGTACTTC. J is TRBJ2-5 and V is TRBV7-6, with no clear D. CDR3 size: 12 residues. Trimming cost V 1 base and J 5 bases, with 5 bases left between them. Per germline, CDR1 SGHVS and CDR2 FNYEAQ.

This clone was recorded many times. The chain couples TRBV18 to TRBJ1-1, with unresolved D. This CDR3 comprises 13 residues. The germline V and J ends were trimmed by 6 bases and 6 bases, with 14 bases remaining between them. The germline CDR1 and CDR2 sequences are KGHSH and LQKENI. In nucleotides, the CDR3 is TGTGCCAGCTCCCCCGACGGTGGGGCTGAAGCTTTCTTT. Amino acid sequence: CASSPDGGAEAFF.

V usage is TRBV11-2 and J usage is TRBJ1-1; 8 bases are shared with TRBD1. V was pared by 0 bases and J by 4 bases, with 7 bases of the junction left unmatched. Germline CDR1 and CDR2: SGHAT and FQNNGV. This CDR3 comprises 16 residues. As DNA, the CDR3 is TGTGCCAGCAGCTTAGAAAGGACAGGGTGGACCACTGAAGCTTTCTTT. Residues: CASSLERTGWTTEAFF.

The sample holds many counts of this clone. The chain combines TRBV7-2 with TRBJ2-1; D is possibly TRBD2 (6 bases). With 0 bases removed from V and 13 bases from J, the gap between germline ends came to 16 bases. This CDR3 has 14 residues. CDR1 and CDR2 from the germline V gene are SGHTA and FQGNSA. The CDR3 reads CASSLAGPAGFQFF. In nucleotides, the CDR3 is TGTGCCAGCAGCTTAGCGGGTCCAGCGGGCTTTCAGTTCTTC.

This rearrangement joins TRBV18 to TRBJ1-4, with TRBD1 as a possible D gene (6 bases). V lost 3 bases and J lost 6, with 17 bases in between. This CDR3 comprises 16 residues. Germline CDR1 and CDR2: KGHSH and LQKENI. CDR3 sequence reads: CASSPLQGPTDEKLFF. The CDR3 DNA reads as TGTGCCAGCTCACCCCTACAGGGACCAACGGATGAAAAACTGTTTTTT. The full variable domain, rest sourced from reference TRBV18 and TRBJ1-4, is NAGVMQNPRHLVRRRGQEARLRCSPMKGHSHVYWYRQLPEEGLKFMVYLQKENIIDESGMPKERFSAEFPKEGPSILRIQQVVRGDSAAYFCASSPLQGPTDEKLFFGSGTQLSVL.

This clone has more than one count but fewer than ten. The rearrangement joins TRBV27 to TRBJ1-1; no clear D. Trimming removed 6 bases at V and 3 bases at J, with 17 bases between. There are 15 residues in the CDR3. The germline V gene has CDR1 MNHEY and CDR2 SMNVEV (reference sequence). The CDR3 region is CASSIRAGRDTEAFF. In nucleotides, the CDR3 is TGTGCCAGCAGCATAAGGGCCGGTAGGGACACTGAAGCTTTCTTT.

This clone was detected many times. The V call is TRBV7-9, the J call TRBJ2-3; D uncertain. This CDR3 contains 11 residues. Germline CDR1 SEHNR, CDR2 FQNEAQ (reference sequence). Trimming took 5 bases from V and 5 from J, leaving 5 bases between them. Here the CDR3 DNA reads TGTGCCAGCAGCCACGAAGATACGCAGTATTTT. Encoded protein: CASSHEDTQYF.

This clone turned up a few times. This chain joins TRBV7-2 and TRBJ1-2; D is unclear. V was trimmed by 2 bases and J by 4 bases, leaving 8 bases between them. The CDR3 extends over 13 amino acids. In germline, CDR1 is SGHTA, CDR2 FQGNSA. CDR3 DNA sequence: TGTGCCAGCAGCTTACCTCCACTCTATGGCTACACCTTC. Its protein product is CASSLPPLYGYTF.

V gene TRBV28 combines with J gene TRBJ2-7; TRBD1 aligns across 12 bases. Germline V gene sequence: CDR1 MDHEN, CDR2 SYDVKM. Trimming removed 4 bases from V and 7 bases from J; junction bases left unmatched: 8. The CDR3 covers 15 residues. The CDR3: CASSSPGQGAKEQYF. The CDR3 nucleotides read TGTGCCAGCAGTTCGCCGGGACAGGGGGCGAAGGAGCAGTACTTC.

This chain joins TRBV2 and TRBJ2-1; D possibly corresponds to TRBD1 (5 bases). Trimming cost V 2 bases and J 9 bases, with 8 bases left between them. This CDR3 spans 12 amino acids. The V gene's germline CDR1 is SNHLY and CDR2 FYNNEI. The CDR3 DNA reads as TGTGCCAGCAGTGAATCAGGGTTTGAGCAGTTCTTC. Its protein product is CASSESGFEQFF.

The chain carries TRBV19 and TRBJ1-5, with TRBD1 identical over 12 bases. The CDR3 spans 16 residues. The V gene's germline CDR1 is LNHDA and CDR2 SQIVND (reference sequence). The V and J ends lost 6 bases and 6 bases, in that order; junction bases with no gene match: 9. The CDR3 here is CASRTQGQGAGQPQHF. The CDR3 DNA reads TGTGCCAGTAGAACACAGGGACAGGGGGCGGGTCAGCCCCAGCATTTT.